This TCR beta chain was documented in a study of Graves' ophthalmopathy and Graves' hyperthyroidism. Regarding the study as a whole: Most thyroid clonotypes with frequency above 0.001 were detected in blood too.

In its sample, this clonotype was seen many times. Its antigen is as yet unknown. RNA transcripts were the source from which TCR beta CDR3 regions were amplified. An initial RT-PCR round employing HTBI primers preceded a second-round multiplex PCR. MiXCR, applied by TCRdb to the multiplex PCR reads, yields one record per CDR3 protein. The table shows more than 550,000 distinct CDR3 sequences, with more than 40% occurring only once. If patients had other autoimmune diseases, uncontrolled infections, pregnancy or lactation, they were excluded. The TCR originated in an adult man with Graves' ophthalmopathy. What was sequenced was peripheral blood.

In DNA form, the CDR3 reads TGTGCGGCTGGGACAGGGAACACCGAGCAGTACTTC. Translation gives CAAGTGNTEQYF. The rearrangement uses TRBV25-1 and TRBJ2-7; TRBD1 matches at 9 bases. Per the germline V gene, CDR1 is MGHDK and CDR2 is SYGVNS. The CDR3 sequence is 12 residues long.